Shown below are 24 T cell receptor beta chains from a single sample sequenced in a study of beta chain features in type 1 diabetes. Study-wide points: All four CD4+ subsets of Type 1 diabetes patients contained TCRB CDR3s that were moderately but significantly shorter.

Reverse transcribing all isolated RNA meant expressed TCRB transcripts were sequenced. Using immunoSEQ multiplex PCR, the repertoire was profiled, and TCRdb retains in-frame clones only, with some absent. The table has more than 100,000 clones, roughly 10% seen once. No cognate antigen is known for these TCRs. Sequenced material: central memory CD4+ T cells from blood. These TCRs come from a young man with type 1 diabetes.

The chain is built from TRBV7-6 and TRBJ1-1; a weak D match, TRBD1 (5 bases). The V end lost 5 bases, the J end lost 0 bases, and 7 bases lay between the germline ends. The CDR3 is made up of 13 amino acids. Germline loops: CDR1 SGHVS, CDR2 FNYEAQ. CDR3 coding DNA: TGTGCCAGCAGCGGACACCTGAACACTGAAGCTTTCTTT. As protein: CASSGHLNTEAFF.

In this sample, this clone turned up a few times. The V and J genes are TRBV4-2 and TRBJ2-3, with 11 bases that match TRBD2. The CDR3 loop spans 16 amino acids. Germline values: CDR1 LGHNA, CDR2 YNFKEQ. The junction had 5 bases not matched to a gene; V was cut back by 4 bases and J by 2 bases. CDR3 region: CASSPVAGGNTDTQYF. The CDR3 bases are TGTGCCAGCAGCCCTGTAGCGGGGGGGAACACAGATACGCAGTATTTT.

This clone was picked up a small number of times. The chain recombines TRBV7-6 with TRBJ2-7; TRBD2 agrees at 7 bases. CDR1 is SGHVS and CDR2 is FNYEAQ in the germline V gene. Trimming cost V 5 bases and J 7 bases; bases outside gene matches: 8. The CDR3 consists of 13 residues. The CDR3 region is CASSLQTAGEQYF. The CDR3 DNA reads TGTGCCAGCAGCCTACAGACAGCGGGGGAGCAGTACTTC. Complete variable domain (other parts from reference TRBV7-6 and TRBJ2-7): GAGVSQSPRYKVTKRGQDVALRCDPISGHVSLYWYRQALGQGPEFLTYFNYEAQQDKSGLPNDRFSAERPEGSISTLTIQRTEQRDSAMYRCASSLQTAGEQYFGPGTRLTVT.

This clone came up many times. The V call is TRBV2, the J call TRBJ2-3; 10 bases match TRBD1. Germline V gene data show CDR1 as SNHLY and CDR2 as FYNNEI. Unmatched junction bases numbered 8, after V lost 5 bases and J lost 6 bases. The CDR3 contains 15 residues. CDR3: CASSQEGQGWDTQYF. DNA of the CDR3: TGTGCCAGCAGTCAAGAGGGACAGGGGTGGGATACGCAGTATTTT.

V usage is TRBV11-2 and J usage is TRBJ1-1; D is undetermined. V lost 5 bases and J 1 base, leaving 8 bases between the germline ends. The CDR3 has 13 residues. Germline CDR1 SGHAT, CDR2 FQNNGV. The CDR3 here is CASSTQANTEAFF. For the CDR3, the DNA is TGTGCCAGCAGCACGCAGGCGAACACTGAAGCTTTCTTT.

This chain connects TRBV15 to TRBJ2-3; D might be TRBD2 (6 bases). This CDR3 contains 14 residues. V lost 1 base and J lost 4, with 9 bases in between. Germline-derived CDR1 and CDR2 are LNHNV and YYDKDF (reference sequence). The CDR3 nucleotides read TGTGCCACCAGCAGAGCCGGGGGTCCAGATACGCAGTATTTT. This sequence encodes CATSRAGGPDTQYF.

The CDR3, as DNA: TGTGCCAGCAGTTACTCTACACAGGAGTCCGGAAACACCATATATTTT. Its translation is CASSYSTQESGNTIYF. This chain links TRBV6-5 with TRBJ1-3; D is perhaps TRBD1 (5 bases). The ends were cut back, 0 bases at V and 4 bases at J, with 13 bases in the middle. The CDR3 length is 16 residues. Germline V gene lookup returns CDR1 MNHEY and CDR2 SVGAGI.

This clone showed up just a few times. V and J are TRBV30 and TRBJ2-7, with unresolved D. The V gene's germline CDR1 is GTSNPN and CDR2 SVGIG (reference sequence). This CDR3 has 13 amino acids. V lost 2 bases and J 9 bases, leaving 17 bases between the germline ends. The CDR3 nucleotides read TGTGCCTGGAGTTCCGAGCCCCTACGAGGGCAGTACTTC. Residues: CAWSSEPLRGQYF. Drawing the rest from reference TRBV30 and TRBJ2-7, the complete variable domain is SQTIHQWPATLVQPVGSPLSLECTVEGTSNPNLYWYRQAAGRGLQLLFYSVGIGQISSEVPQNLSASRPQDRQFILSSKKLLLSDSGFYLCAWSSEPLRGQYFGPGTRLTVT.

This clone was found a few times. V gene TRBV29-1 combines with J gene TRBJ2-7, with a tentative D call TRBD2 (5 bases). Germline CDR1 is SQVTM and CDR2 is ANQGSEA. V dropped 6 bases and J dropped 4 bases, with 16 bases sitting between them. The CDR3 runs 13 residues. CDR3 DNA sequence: TGCAGCGTATCGAGCGATGAGCGGTACGAGCAGTACTTC. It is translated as CSVSSDERYEQYF.

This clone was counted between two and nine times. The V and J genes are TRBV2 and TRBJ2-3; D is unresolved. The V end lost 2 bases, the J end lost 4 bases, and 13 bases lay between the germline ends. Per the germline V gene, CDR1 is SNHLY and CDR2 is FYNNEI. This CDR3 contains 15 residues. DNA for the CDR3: TGTGCCAGCAGTGAAATGGCGGTCCGGTCAGATACGCAGTATTTT. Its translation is CASSEMAVRSDTQYF.

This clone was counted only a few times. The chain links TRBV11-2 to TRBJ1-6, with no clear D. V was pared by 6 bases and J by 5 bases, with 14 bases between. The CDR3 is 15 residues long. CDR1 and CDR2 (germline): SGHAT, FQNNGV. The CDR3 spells CASRPLDRDNSPLHF. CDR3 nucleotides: TGTGCCAGCAGACCCCTGGATCGGGATAATTCACCCCTCCACTTT.

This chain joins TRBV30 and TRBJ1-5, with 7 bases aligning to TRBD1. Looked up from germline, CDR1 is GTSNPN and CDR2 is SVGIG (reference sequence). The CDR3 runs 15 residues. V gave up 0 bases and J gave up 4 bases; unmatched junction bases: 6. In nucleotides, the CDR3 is TGTGCCTGGAGTGTAAGCCCGGGACAGAATCAGCCCCAGCATTTT. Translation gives CAWSVSPGQNQPQHF.

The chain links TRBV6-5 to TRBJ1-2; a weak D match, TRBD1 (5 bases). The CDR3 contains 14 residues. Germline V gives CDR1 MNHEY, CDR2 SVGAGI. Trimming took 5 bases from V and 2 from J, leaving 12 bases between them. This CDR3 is CASSDHGGNYGYTF. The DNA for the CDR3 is TGTGCCAGCAGTGATCATGGGGGGAACTATGGCTACACCTTC.

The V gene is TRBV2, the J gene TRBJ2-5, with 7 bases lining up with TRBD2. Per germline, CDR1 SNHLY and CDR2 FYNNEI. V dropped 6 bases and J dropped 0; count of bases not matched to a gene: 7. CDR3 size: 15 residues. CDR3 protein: CASRGGTTYQETQYF. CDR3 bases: TGTGCCAGCAGGGGAGGGACGACTTACCAAGAGACCCAGTACTTC.

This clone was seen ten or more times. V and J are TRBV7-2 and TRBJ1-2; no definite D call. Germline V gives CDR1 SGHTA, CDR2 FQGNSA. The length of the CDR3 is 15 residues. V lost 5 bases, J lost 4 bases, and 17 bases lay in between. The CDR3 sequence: CASSISRGGSYGYTF. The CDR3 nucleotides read TGTGCCAGCAGCATCTCCCGAGGAGGGAGCTATGGCTACACCTTC.

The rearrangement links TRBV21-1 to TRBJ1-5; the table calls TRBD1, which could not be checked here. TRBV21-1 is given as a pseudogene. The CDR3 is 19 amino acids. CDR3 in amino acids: CASSDIGTGVGEHNQPQHF. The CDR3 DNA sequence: TGTGCCAGCAGCGATATTGGGACAGGGGTTGGGGAACACAATCAGCCCCAGCATTTT.

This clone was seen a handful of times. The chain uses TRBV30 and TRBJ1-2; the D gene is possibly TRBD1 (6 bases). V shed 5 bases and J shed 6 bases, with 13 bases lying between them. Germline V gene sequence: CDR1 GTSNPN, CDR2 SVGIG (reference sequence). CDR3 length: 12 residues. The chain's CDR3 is CAWGGPQHGYTF. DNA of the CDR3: TGTGCCTGGGGGGGCCCGCAACATGGCTACACCTTC. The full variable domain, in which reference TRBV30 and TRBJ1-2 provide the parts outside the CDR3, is SQTIHQWPATLVQPVGSPLSLECTVEGTSNPNLYWYRQAAGRGLQLLFYSVGIGQISSEVPQNLSASRPQDRQFILSSKKLLLSDSGFYLCAWGGPQHGYTFGSGTRLTVV.

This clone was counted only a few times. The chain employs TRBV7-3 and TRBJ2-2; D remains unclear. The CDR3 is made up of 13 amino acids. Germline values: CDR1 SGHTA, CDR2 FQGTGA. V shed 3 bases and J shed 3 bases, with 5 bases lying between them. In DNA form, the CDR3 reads TGTGCCAGCAGCTTCTCAGACACCGGGGAGCTGTTTTTT. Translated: CASSFSDTGELFF.

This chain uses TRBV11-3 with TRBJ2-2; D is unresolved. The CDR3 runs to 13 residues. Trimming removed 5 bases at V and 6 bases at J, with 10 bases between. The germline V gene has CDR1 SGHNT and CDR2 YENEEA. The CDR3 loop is CASSQAIAGELFF. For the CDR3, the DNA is TGTGCCAGCAGCCAGGCTATCGCCGGGGAGCTGTTTTTT.

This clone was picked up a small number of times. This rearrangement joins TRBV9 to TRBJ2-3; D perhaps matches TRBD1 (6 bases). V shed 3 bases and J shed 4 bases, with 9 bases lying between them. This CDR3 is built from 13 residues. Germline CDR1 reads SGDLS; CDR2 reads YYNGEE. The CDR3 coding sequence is TGTGCCAGCAGCGACCCAGGGGCAGATACGCAGTATTTT. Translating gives CASSDPGADTQYF.

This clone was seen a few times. The CDR3 here is CATSVRRGQPQHF. CDR3 bases: TGTGCCACCTCAGTCCGGAGGGGACAGCCCCAGCATTTT. The chain joins TRBV27 to TRBJ1-5, with D possibly TRBD1 on 5 matching bases. Trimming took off 10 bases at V and 7 bases at J, with 17 bases between the two ends. Germline assignment: CDR1 MNHEY and CDR2 SMNVEV (reference sequence). CDR3 length: 13 amino acids.

The CDR3 reads CSVGRGASTEAFF. The DNA for the CDR3 is TGCAGCGTCGGCCGGGGGGCGTCCACTGAAGCTTTCTTT. The genes are TRBV29-1 and TRBJ1-1; D possibly corresponds to TRBD1 (6 bases). This CDR3 comprises 13 residues. V was trimmed by 6 bases and J by 4 bases, leaving 15 bases between them. The germline gives CDR1 SQVTM, CDR2 ANQGSEA.

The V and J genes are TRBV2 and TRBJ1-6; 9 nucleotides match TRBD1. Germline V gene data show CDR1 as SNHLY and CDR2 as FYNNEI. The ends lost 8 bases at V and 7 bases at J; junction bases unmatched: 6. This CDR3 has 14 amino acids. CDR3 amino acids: CASGGTGYNSPLHF. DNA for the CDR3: TGTGCCAGCGGCGGGACAGGGTACAATTCACCCCTCCACTTT.

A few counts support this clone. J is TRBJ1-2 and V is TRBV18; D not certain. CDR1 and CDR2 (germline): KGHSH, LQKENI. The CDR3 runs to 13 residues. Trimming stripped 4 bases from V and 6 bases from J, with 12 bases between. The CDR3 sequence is CASSLVATDGYTF. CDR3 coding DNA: TGTGCCAGCTCACTTGTAGCTACGGATGGCTACACCTTC.